A single sample is the source of the 18 T cell receptor beta chains below, sequenced in a study of blood T cell repertoires in COVID-19. TCRdb's copy holds only in-frame clones and misses some; the assay was immunoSEQ multiplex PCR. Of 210,000 or so clones listed, around 80% were seen once; the top ten hold 2.5% to 3%. Sequenced: peripheral blood. The receptors stem from a man aged 45-60 years with active or convalescent COVID-19.

The rearrangement links TRBV24-1 to TRBJ2-1; TRBD1 aligns across 9 bases. V trimming: 3 bases; J trimming: 3 bases; junction bases outside the gene matches: 8. The V gene's germline CDR1 is KGHDR and CDR2 SFDVKD. The CDR3 contains 17 residues. DNA for the CDR3: TGTGCCACCAGTGATCTCGGGACAGGGCGTCGCTACAATGAGCAGTTCTTC. Protein sequence: CATSDLGTGRRYNEQFF.

The chain joins TRBV13 to TRBJ2-4; the D gene is possibly TRBD1 (5 bases). The V end lost 0 bases, the J end lost 6 bases, and 9 bases lay between the germline ends. The germline V gene has CDR1 PRHDT and CDR2 FYEKMQ (reference sequence). This CDR3 region has 14 residues. In DNA form, the CDR3 reads TGTGCCAGCAGCTTAGGACAGGCTTCAAACATTCAGTACTTC. Translation: CASSLGQASNIQYF.

The chain employs TRBV6-5 and TRBJ1-3, with TRBD1 identical over 8 bases. In germline, CDR1 is MNHEY, CDR2 SVGAGI. V shed 0 bases, J shed 3 bases, and the junction held 4 bases outside the gene matches. CDR3 length equals 16 residues. The CDR3 here is CASSYSGQGFGNTIYF. For the CDR3, the DNA is TGTGCCAGCAGTTACTCAGGACAGGGCTTTGGAAACACCATATATTTT.

The chain couples TRBV6-5 to TRBJ2-7; the D gene is possibly TRBD1 (6 bases). Germline CDR1 reads MNHEY; CDR2 reads SVGAGI. V dropped 5 bases and J dropped 0 bases, with 8 bases sitting between them. The CDR3 consists of 13 residues. CDR3 in amino acids: CASSQGPSYEQYF. The CDR3 region has the DNA TGTGCCAGCAGTCAGGGGCCCTCCTACGAGCAGTACTTC.

This clone has just one count. The chain joins TRBV27 to TRBJ2-2, with 7 bases identical to TRBD2. The germline V gene has CDR1 MNHEY and CDR2 SMNVEV (reference sequence). CDR3 length: 16 amino acids. Trimming removed 7 bases from V and 0 bases from J; junction bases left unmatched: 8. In DNA form, the CDR3 reads TGTGCCAGCACCGTACTTGGGGGGGCGAACACCGGGGAGCTGTTTTTT. This sequence encodes CASTVLGGANTGELFF.

Turning to this clone: The sample carries other DNA sequences with the same CDR3. The CDR3 sequence is CASSLDRVNTEAFF. In DNA form, the CDR3 reads TGCGCCAGCAGCCTGGACAGGGTGAACACTGAAGCTTTCTTT. The rearrangement uses TRBV5-1 and TRBJ1-1; the match to TRBD1 covers 8 bases. Germline V gene sequence: CDR1 SGHRS, CDR2 YFSETQ. V was clipped by 4 bases and J by 0 bases; unmatched bases: 2. CDR3 length equals 14 residues.

V gene TRBV28 combines with J gene TRBJ2-5; D gene unclear. V was clipped by 3 bases and J by 5 bases, with 10 bases between them. Germline V gene sequence: CDR1 MDHEN, CDR2 SYDVKM. This CDR3 is built from 13 residues. CDR3 bases: TGTGCCAGCAGTTTTATCGGGTTTGAGACCCAGTACTTC. Translated, it gives CASSFIGFETQYF.

This chain links TRBV19 with TRBJ1-1; D is undetermined. Germline-derived CDR1 and CDR2 are LNHDA and SQIVND (reference sequence). Deletions cut 7 bases from V and 5 bases from J, with 29 bases between. CDR3 length: 18 amino acids. The CDR3 region has the DNA TGTGCCAGTAATAACCGCGGGCTGTGGGAACAGCGACGGACTGAAGCTTTCTTT. This gives the protein CASNNRGLWEQRRTEAFF.

The chain couples TRBV7-9 to TRBJ2-2; TRBD2 aligns across 9 bases. The V gene end was trimmed by 5 bases and the J gene end by 5 bases; junction bases not matched to a gene: 12. The CDR3 extends over 17 amino acids. CDR1 is SEHNR and CDR2 is FQNEAQ in the germline V gene (reference sequence). The CDR3 is CASSQGAGGPQTGELFF. The DNA for the CDR3 is TGTGCCAGCAGCCAGGGAGCGGGGGGACCGCAGACCGGGGAGCTGTTTTTT.

This rearrangement joins TRBV14 to TRBJ2-1; TRBD2 agrees at 7 bases. Trimming at V came to 8 bases and at J to 7 bases, leaving 2 bases not matched to a gene. The CDR3 is made up of 11 amino acids. Germline V gene lookup returns CDR1 SGHDN and CDR2 FVKESK. This chain's CDR3 is CASRGLNEQFF. The CDR3 DNA reads TGTGCCAGCCGGGGACTAAATGAGCAGTTCTTC.

This chain uses TRBV27 with TRBJ2-3; D remains unclear. Trimming left V 5 bases short and J 0 bases short, with 12 bases between. Germline V lookup: CDR1 MNHEY, CDR2 SMNVEV (reference sequence). The CDR3 totals 15 residues. The CDR3, as DNA: TGTGCCAGCAGTAAAACGTCCAGTAGCACAGATACGCAGTATTTT. It is translated as CASSKTSSSTDTQYF.

CDR3 sequence reads: CASSHPGVGTEAFF. The CDR3 DNA follows: TGTGCCAGCAGCCATCCAGGGGTGGGAACTGAAGCTTTCTTT. The V call is TRBV14, the J call TRBJ1-1; perhaps TRBD1 as D (6 bases). The germline gives CDR1 SGHDN, CDR2 FVKESK. The CDR3 spans 14 residues. Trimming shortened V by 3 bases and J by 5 bases, and 13 bases separated the two germline ends.

The V and J genes are TRBV9 and TRBJ2-7; no clear D. In germline, CDR1 is SGDLS, CDR2 YYNGEE. Trimming stripped 0 bases from V and 4 bases from J, with 14 bases between. The CDR3 consists of 15 residues. The CDR3 DNA reads TGTGCCAGCAGCGTAGGTGGTAGTCCAACTTACGAGCAGTACTTC. Amino acids: CASSVGGSPTYEQYF.

This rearrangement joins TRBV5-6 to TRBJ2-3; 8 bases align to TRBD2. This CDR3 has 14 residues. Germline trimming cut 0 bases from V and 3 bases from J; bases unmatched to any gene: 0. Germline loops: CDR1 SGHDT, CDR2 YYEEEE. The CDR3, as DNA: TGTGCCAGCAGCTTGGGCGGGAGGACAGATACGCAGTATTTT. It encodes CASSLGGRTDTQYF.

This clone was observed once. The rearrangement uses TRBV7-9 and TRBJ1-3; possibly TRBD1 for D (6 bases). V lost 5 bases to trimming and J lost 4 bases, with 21 bases between them. CDR1 is SEHNR and CDR2 is FQNEAQ in the germline V gene (reference sequence). There are 17 residues in the CDR3. Here the CDR3 DNA reads TGTGCCAGCAGCCCATACAGGGACGCAGGGTCGGGAAACACCATATATTTT. Residues: CASSPYRDAGSGNTIYF.

V and J are TRBV7-3 and TRBJ2-5; D gene ambiguous. Between the trimmed V and J ends, which lost 6 bases and 5 bases, there was a span of 16 bases. CDR3 size: 14 residues. Germline loops: CDR1 SGHTA, CDR2 FQGTGA. The DNA of the CDR3 is TGTGCCAGCAGGCTCAAGTCGGGTCGGGAGACCCAGTACTTC. Protein product: CASRLKSGRETQYF.

The chain uses TRBV28 and TRBJ1-1; no clear D gene. Germline values: CDR1 MDHEN, CDR2 SYDVKM. The length of the CDR3 is 12 residues. Trimming pared 8 bases from V and 10 bases from J, leaving 17 bases between. The CDR3 loop is CASQRLGSLAFF. As DNA, the CDR3 is TGTGCCAGCCAAAGGTTGGGGAGTCTAGCTTTCTTT.

The rearrangement uses TRBV4-3 and TRBJ2-7; a weak D match, TRBD1 (6 bases). Germline CDR1 reads LGHNA; CDR2 reads YSLEER. The ends were cut back, 5 bases at V and 0 bases at J, with 11 bases in the middle. The CDR3 sequence is 14 residues long. In nucleotides, the CDR3 is TGCGCCAGCAGCGTTCGACAGGACTCCTACGAGCAGTACTTC. This sequence encodes CASSVRQDSYEQYF.